This paragraph covers one T cell receptor (beta chain) sequence. Antigen specificity is unknown. The V gene's germline CDR1 is SGHAT and CDR2 FQNNGV. The CDR3 runs to 17 residues. This entry comes from a study of T cells in severe cutaneous drug reactions. As for the study in general: A European registry, Taiwan and Thailand supplied patients during about 2010 to 2019. Enrolled patients had probable or definite SJS/TEN or DRESS per RegiSCAR. Overall study results and limits: TRBV12-4 use rose strongly in carbamazepine-induced Stevens-Johnson syndrome or toxic epidermal necrolysis, averaging around 32% in blister cells and about 4.6% in PBMC. A public TCRbeta CDR3 appeared in all seven CBZ-SJS/TEN blister samples, averaging roughly 14%.

The patients sequenced had a carbamazepine-induced Stevens-Johnson syndrome or toxic epidermal necrolysis reaction. Bulk and single-cell libraries used iRepertoire multiplex PCR with TCR subtype-specific primers. TCRdb reanalyzed the multiplex PCR reads, giving one entry per CDR3 protein sequence and no DNA. In total, the table holds tens of thousands of distinct CDR3 sequences. Input material: PBMCs. This chain uses TRBV11-2 with TRBJ2-7; the TRBD1 assignment by TCRdb is unverifiable without DNA. The receptor's source is a human donor with toxic epidermal necrolysis, a severe cutaneous drug reaction. The CDR3 loop is CASTPLRGPLSSYEQYF.